A single sample is the source of the 4 T cell receptor beta chains below, sequenced in a study of identical twins. MiXCR was run by TCRdb on the 5' RACE reads, yielding one entry per CDR3 protein. There are a few hundred thousand distinct CDR3 sequences in the sample; around 15% occur only once, and roughly 0.43% lies in the top ten. These data are also associated with another study on yellow fever vaccine responses in identical twins.

The sequencing sample was made of CD4+ T cells sorted from blood. The source of these receptors is a young woman in good health.

This clonotype was picked up many times. The V and J genes are TRBV3-1 and TRBJ2-2; D remains unclear. The germline V gene encodes CDR1 LGHDT and CDR2 YNNKEL (reference sequence). V was cut by 6 bases and J by 1 base, with 6 bases left in between. The CDR3 has 13 residues. The CDR3 loop is CASRPGNTGELFF. As DNA, the CDR3 is TGTGCCAGCAGGCCCGGGAACACCGGGGAGCTGTTTTTT.

V gene TRBV6-5 combines with J gene TRBJ2-1, with D perhaps assigned TRBD1 or TRBD2 (5 bases each). The germline V gene encodes CDR1 MNHEY and CDR2 SVGAGI. The V end was cut by 2 bases, the J end by 5 bases, with 10 bases between. The CDR3 length is 14 residues. The CDR3: CASSYAGTNNEQFF. CDR3 nucleotide sequence: TGTGCCAGCAGTTACGCTGGGACCAACAATGAGCAGTTCTTC.

In its sample, this clonotype was seen once. The chain carries TRBV18 and TRBJ2-1; no definite D call. CDR3 length: 14 amino acids. Germline V gene lookup returns CDR1 KGHSH and CDR2 LQKENI. V was shortened by 1 base and J by 5 bases, with 9 bases between the two germline ends. CDR3 DNA: TGTGCCAGCTCACCACGCTCCCCTAACAATGAGCAGTTCTTC. Its protein is CASSPRSPNNEQFF.

This clonotype was found a few times. This chain links TRBV7-9 with TRBJ2-2; possible D gene TRBD2, 5 bases. The CDR3 is made up of 15 amino acids. The V gene lost 4 bases and the J gene lost 4 bases, with 13 bases spanning the gap. Germline CDR1 is SEHNR and CDR2 is FQNEAQ (reference sequence). The CDR3 sequence is CASSSLRERTGELFF. As DNA, the CDR3 is TGTGCCAGCAGCTCGCTGAGGGAGCGCACCGGGGAGCTGTTTTTT.